A selection of T cell receptor beta chains follows, all from one sample in a study of early T cells in non-severe SARS-CoV-2 infection. TCRdb re-analysed the 5' RACE reads in MiXCR, keeping a single row per CDR3 protein. Here the sample spans 70,000 to 85,000 distinct CDR3 sequences, 12% being singletons. The sample comprised whole blood. These receptors originate from an adult who was a healthcare worker with PCR-confirmed SARS-CoV-2 infection or an uninfected control (not recorded which). CDR3s include the opening cysteine and the closing phenylalanine or tryptophan. Each record gives: V gene, D gene, J gene, clone size, CDR3 protein, CDR3 DNA. A D gene is named only where the DNA matches it firmly. Part of the rows lack a size; the others show once, few, many or a class for expanded clones.

>TRBV6-1|TRBD2|TRBJ2-1|many
CASTGRTSRNNEQFF
TGTGCCAGCACCGGACGGACTAGCAGAAACAATGAGCAGTTCTTC
>TRBV10-2|NA|TRBJ2-3|few
CASTGSSSTDTQYF
TGCGCCAGCACGGGGTCCTCGAGCACAGATACGCAGTATTTT
>TRBV24-1|TRBD1|TRBJ2-3|few
CATSDLGQVSTDTQYF
TGTGCCACCAGTGATTTGGGACAGGTTAGCACAGATACGCAGTATTTT
>TRBV28|TRBD1|TRBJ2-1|many
CASSSTGAGEIYEQFF
TGTGCCAGCAGTTCAACAGGGGCAGGTGAGATCTATGAGCAGTTCTTC
>TRBV20-1|TRBD1|TRBJ2-1|NA
CSARDQQRDRGLLSSYNEQFF
TGCAGTGCTAGAGACCAACAGCGGGACAGGGGCCTTCTGAGCTCCTACAATGAGCAGTTCTTC
>TRBV2|TRBD2|TRBJ2-7|few
CASSRTSGRAISYEQYF
TGTGCCAGCAGTCGGACTAGCGGGAGGGCCATTTCCTACGAGCAGTACTTC
>TRBV10-3|NA|TRBJ2-7|few
CAISAVVYEQYF
TGTGCCATCAGCGCAGTCGTCTACGAGCAGTACTTC
>TRBV14|TRBD1|TRBJ2-3|many
CASSQGTGLADTQYF
TGTGCCAGCAGCCAAGGGACAGGGTTAGCGGATACGCAGTATTTT
>TRBV24-1|NA|TRBJ1-1|few
CATSDLSSTEAFF
TGTGCCACCAGTGATTTGAGCAGCACTGAAGCTTTCTTT
>TRBV5-1|NA|TRBJ1-1|NA
CASRWMEGYTEAFF
TGCGCCAGCCGTTGGATGGAGGGGTACACTGAAGCTTTCTTT
>TRBV2|NA|TRBJ2-3|NA
CASRNRVSTGDTQYF
TGTGCCAGCAGAAACAGGGTCTCGACCGGAGATACGCAGTATTTT
>TRBV18|NA|TRBJ1-1|many
CASSRDTQNTEAFF
TGTGCCAGCTCCCGGGACACCCAGAACACTGAAGCTTTCTTT
>TRBV20-1|NA|TRBJ2-7|many
CSAGPAGEQYF
TGCAGTGCCGGGCCTGCCGGGGAGCAGTACTTC
>TRBV7-3|TRBD2|TRBJ2-1|many
CASSSRTSGNNEQFF
TGTGCCAGCAGCTCCCGGACTAGCGGGAATAATGAGCAGTTCTTC
>TRBV6-5|TRBD1|TRBJ1-1|many
CASRARQGSNTEAFF
TGTGCCAGCAGGGCAAGACAGGGATCGAACACTGAAGCTTTCTTT
>TRBV27|NA|TRBJ2-7|few
CASSLGRVSEQYF
TGTGCCAGCAGTTTAGGCAGGGTAAGCGAGCAGTACTTC
>TRBV28|TRBD2|TRBJ2-3|few
CASKAGGAGDTQYF
TGTGCCAGCAAGGCGGGAGGGGCGGGAGATACGCAGTATTTT
>TRBV20-1|TRBD2|TRBJ2-7|many
CSAQGLVYEQYF
TGCAGTGCTCAGGGACTAGTCTACGAGCAGTACTTC
>TRBV5-5|TRBD1|TRBJ1-3|many
CASSLTGTASGNTIYF
TGTGCCAGCAGCTTGACCGGGACAGCCTCTGGAAACACCATATATTTT
>TRBV2|NA|TRBJ2-7|medium-sized
CASSVSPGGEQYF
TGTGCCAGCAGTGTATCTCCTGGGGGGGAGCAGTACTTC
>TRBV10-3|NA|TRBJ2-3|many
CAISEGRADTDTQYF
TGTGCCATCAGTGAGGGTCGAGCGGACACAGATACGCAGTATTTT
>TRBV2|NA|TRBJ1-6|NA
CASTGQSNSPLHF
TGTGCCAGCACCGGGCAGTCTAATTCACCCCTCCACTTT
>TRBV7-2|TRBD2|TRBJ2-1|many
CASSPGEREPHNEQFF
TGTGCCAGCAGCCCTGGGGAGCGGGAACCTCACAATGAGCAGTTCTTC
>TRBV18|TRBD2|TRBJ2-7|NA
CASSQKRDSYEQYF
TGTGCCAGCTCCCAGAAGCGGGACTCCTACGAGCAGTACTTC
>TRBV28|NA|TRBJ2-7|NA
CASAQVSSYEQYF
TGTGCCAGCGCGCAAGTTAGCTCCTACGAGCAGTACTTC
>TRBV7-2|NA|TRBJ2-3|few
CASSPFSSTDTQYF
TGTGCCAGCAGCCCATTCAGTAGCACAGATACGCAGTATTTT
>TRBV15|TRBD1|TRBJ2-3|many
CATSRGQGSTDTQYF
TGTGCCACCAGCAGAGGACAGGGGAGCACAGATACGCAGTATTTT
>TRBV24-1|NA|TRBJ2-5|NA
CATSDPRGLQETQYF
TGTGCCACCAGTGATCCCCGGGGACTCCAAGAGACCCAGTACTTC